The 12 T cell receptor beta chains listed next were all sequenced from one sample in a study of regulatory T cells in long-lasting Graves disease. The time point was: newly diagnosed GD, antithyroid drugs for less than 3 months. PBMC-extracted RNA yielded the TCR library. Arm-PCR of CDR3 regions and iRepertoire HTBI primers were the basis on which TCR beta libraries were built. TCRdb used MiXCR to reprocess the multiplex PCR reads, holding one entry per CDR3 protein. The table records around 320,000 distinct CDR3 sequences, 16% of them present only once. This sample was shared with a second study, whose subject was T cells in Graves' hyperthyroidism and ophthalmopathy.

This specimen consisted of peripheral blood mononuclear cells (PBMCs), obtained at new diagnosis, from a patient treated with antithyroid drugs. The receptor set was obtained from a middle-aged man with Graves disease.

This clonotype was recorded many times. Mismatch with germline at one junction end may stem from a read error. V and J are TRBV6-4 and TRBJ2-7, with D possibly matching TRBD2 (5 bases). This CDR3 region has 17 residues. Germline V gene data show CDR1 as MRHNA and CDR2 as SNTAGT. CDR3: CASSYSLLGGGSYEQYF. As DNA, the CDR3 is TGTGCCAGCAGTTACTCCCTATTAGGCGGCGGGTCCTACGAGCAGTACTTC.

This clonotype was seen many times. The rearrangement uses TRBV7-8 and TRBJ1-3; D gene ambiguous. Germline CDR1 is SGHVS and CDR2 is FQNEAQ. Trimming left V 4 bases short and J 0 bases short, with 10 bases between. This CDR3 is 15 amino acids long. The CDR3 DNA sequence: TGTGCCAGCAGCTACGCCGTCCTCTCTGGAAACACCATATATTTT. Translation gives CASSYAVLSGNTIYF.

About this clonotype itself: It may be a read error: a sequence one base away is much more abundant. This chain connects TRBV12-3 or TRBV12-4 to TRBJ2-1; 13 bases line up with TRBD2. CDR3 size: 17 residues. The DNA of the CDR3 is TGTGCCAGCAGTTTGGGACTAGCGGGGATCGGGGGCAATGAGCGGTTCTTC. It encodes CASSLGLAGIGGNERFF.

Only a few counts were recorded for this clonotype. The chain links TRBV6-1 to TRBJ2-3; D is possibly TRBD2 (5 bases). Germline V lookup: CDR1 MNHNS, CDR2 SASEGT. CDR3 length equals 15 residues. Trimming removed 5 bases at V and 5 bases at J, with 17 bases between. CDR3: CASSTRWTGEDTQYF. The CDR3 region has the DNA TGTGCCAGCAGTACCAGATGGACCGGGGAAGATACGCAGTATTTT.

This clonotype was counted a few times. V gene TRBV12-3 or TRBV12-4 combines with J gene TRBJ2-7, with D perhaps being TRBD1 or TRBD2 (6 bases each). This CDR3 is 14 amino acids long. The V and J ends lost 5 bases and 7 bases respectively, with 18 bases between them. DNA of the CDR3: TGTGCCAGCAGTCTGGGGGCAGGGGAGGTTGAGCAGTACTTC. Its protein product is CASSLGAGEVEQYF.

The gene calls are TRBV30 and TRBJ2-1, with 8 bases fitting TRBD1. Germline CDR1 is GTSNPN and CDR2 is SVGIG (reference sequence). V lost 3 bases, J lost 2 bases, and 6 bases stayed unmatched. The CDR3 is made up of 15 amino acids. Here the CDR3 reads CAWSEGTGPYNEQFF. The CDR3 region has the DNA TGTGCCTGGAGCGAAGGGACAGGACCCTACAATGAGCAGTTCTTC.

The chain is built from TRBV7-2 and TRBJ2-3, with 12 positions matching TRBD2. This CDR3 has 15 residues. With 3 bases clipped from V and 8 bases from J, the junction kept 6 bases outside the gene matches. Germline-derived CDR1 and CDR2 are SGHTA and FQGNSA. CDR3 in amino acids: CASSFRSSGGGTQYF. The CDR3 DNA is TGTGCCAGCAGCTTTCGGTCTAGCGGGGGGGGTACGCAGTATTTT.

This clonotype was counted many times. One end of the junction does not line up with germline, which may come from a read error. The CDR3 DNA reads TGCGCCAGCAGCCAACAGACTGCCGGGAATACGCAATATTTT. Protein sequence: CASSQQTAGNTQYF. J is TRBJ2-3 and V is TRBV4-1, with D perhaps matching TRBD2 (5 bases). The CDR3 loop spans 14 amino acids. Germline V gives CDR1 MGHRA, CDR2 YSYEKL.

The chain carries TRBV5-1 and TRBJ2-3; 8 bases match TRBD2. The length of the CDR3 is 14 residues. Trimming took 4 bases from V and 3 from J; bases not matched to a gene: 4. Germline values: CDR1 SGHRS, CDR2 YFSETQ. This chain's CDR3 is CASSEPSGTDTQYF. In nucleotides, the CDR3 is TGCGCCAGCAGCGAGCCTAGCGGGACAGATACGCAGTATTTT. The full variable domain, completed using reference TRBV5-1 and TRBJ2-3, is KAGVTQTPRYLIKTRGQQVTLSCSPISGHRSVSWYQQTPGQGLQFLFEYFSETQRNKGNFPGRFSGRQFSNSRSEMNVSTLELGDSALYLCASSEPSGTDTQYFGPGTRLTVL.

This chain connects TRBV10-3 to TRBJ2-3; TRBD2 matches at 9 bases. The CDR3 sequence is 15 residues long. Germline CDR1 reads ENHRY; CDR2 reads SYGVKD. V dropped 6 bases and J dropped 2; count of bases not matched to a gene: 6. The CDR3 protein is CAIRTGLALTDTQYF. The CDR3 DNA sequence: TGTGCCATCAGGACGGGACTAGCTCTCACAGATACGCAGTATTTT.

The rearrangement links TRBV9 to TRBJ2-5, with 10 bases fitting TRBD1. The CDR3 loop spans 14 amino acids. Per germline, CDR1 SGDLS and CDR2 YYNGEE. Unmatched junction bases numbered 7, after V lost 5 bases and J lost 6 bases. The CDR3 spells CASSSGTGAKTQYF. The CDR3 coding sequence is TGTGCCAGCAGTTCAGGGACAGGGGCGAAGACCCAGTACTTC.

The gene calls are TRBV5-4 and TRBJ2-5; no clear D. The CDR3 spans 12 residues. Germline assignment: CDR1 SGHNT and CDR2 YYREEE (reference sequence). V gave up 3 bases and J gave up 5 bases, with 8 bases separating them. The DNA of the CDR3 is TGTGCCAGCAGCTCTTTGGCGGAGACCCAGTACTTC. Protein: CASSSLAETQYF.